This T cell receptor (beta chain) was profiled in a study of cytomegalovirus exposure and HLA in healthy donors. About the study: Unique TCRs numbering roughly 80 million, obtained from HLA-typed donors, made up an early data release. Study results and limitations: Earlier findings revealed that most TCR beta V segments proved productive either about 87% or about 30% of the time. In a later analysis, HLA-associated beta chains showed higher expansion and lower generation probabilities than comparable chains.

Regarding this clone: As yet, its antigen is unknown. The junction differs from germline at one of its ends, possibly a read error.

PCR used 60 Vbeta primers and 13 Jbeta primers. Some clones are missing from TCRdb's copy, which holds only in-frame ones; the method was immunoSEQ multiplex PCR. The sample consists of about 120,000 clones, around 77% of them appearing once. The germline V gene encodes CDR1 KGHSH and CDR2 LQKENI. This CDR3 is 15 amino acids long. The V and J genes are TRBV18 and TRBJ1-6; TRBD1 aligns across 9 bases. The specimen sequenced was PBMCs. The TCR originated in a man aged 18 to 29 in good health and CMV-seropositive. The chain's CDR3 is CAGSPDRGDNSPLHF. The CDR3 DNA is TGTGCCGGCTCTCCCGACAGGGGGGATAATTCACCCCTCCACTTT. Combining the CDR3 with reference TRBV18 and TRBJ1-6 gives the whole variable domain NAGVMQNPRHLVRRRGQEARLRCSPMKGHSHVYWYRQLPEEGLKFMVYLQKENIIDESGMPKERFSAEFPKEGPSILRIQQVVRGDSAAYFCAGSPDRGDNSPLHFGNGTRLTVT.